These 22 T cell receptor beta chains came from one sample sequenced in a study of early T cells in non-severe SARS-CoV-2 infection. TCRdb re-analysed the 5' RACE reads in MiXCR, keeping a single row per CDR3 protein. The data show some 71,000 distinct CDR3 sequences, about 9.1% seen once. Sequencing used whole blood, obtained at baseline. These TCRs come from an adult who was a healthcare worker with PCR-confirmed SARS-CoV-2 infection or an uninfected control (not recorded which).

This clonotype was picked up many times. The chain is built from TRBV7-8 and TRBJ2-1; 8 bases are shared with TRBD2. The CDR3 loop spans 16 amino acids. V dropped 5 bases and J dropped 4; count of bases not matched to a gene: 10. Per the germline V gene, CDR1 is SGHVS and CDR2 is FQNEAQ. CDR3 residues: CASSPGGGRRYNEQFF. DNA for the CDR3: TGTGCCAGCAGCCCCGGGGGCGGGAGGCGTTACAATGAGCAGTTCTTC.

The V gene is TRBV6-2 or TRBV6-3, the J gene TRBJ2-1, with D tentatively TRBD2 (5 bases). V lost 6 bases, J lost 2 bases, and 11 bases lay in between. The germline CDR1 and CDR2 sequences are MNHEY and SVGEGT. This CDR3 comprises 14 residues. The CDR3 DNA reads as TGTGCCAGCAGATTCGGGATGCCCTACAATGAGCAGTTCTTC. Amino acids: CASRFGMPYNEQFF.

This rearrangement joins TRBV30 to TRBJ2-7; 9 bases agree with TRBD2. There are 14 residues in the CDR3. V was clipped by 1 base and J by 5 bases; unmatched bases: 6. Germline assignment: CDR1 GTSNPN and CDR2 SVGIG (reference sequence). For the CDR3, the DNA is TGTGCCTGGAGTGCGCTAGCGGGAATCCACGAGCAGTACTTC. It encodes CAWSALAGIHEQYF.

The sample holds a few counts of this clonotype. The gene calls are TRBV5-1 and TRBJ2-5; TRBD1 matches 7 bases. Trimming cost V 4 bases and J 2 bases; bases outside gene matches: 8. The CDR3 length is 15 residues. Germline values: CDR1 SGHRS, CDR2 YFSETQ. The CDR3 nucleotides read TGCGCCAGCAGCCCAAGACAGGGTAGGCAAGAGACCCAGTACTTC. Amino acids: CASSPRQGRQETQYF.

This clonotype was recorded many times. The chain has TRBV12-3 or TRBV12-4 and TRBJ2-1; the D gene is possibly TRBD1 (6 bases). Between the trimmed V and J ends, which lost 3 bases and 6 bases, there was a span of 18 bases. This CDR3 spans 16 amino acids. The CDR3 reads CASSLVQGRLGNEQFF. The CDR3 DNA follows: TGTGCCAGCAGTTTGGTACAGGGAAGGTTGGGCAATGAGCAGTTCTTC.

This clonotype came up many times. CDR3 sequence (DNA): TGTGCCAGCAGTTCTGGTGCGGGAAAGGGCACCGGGGAGCTGTTTTTT. Its translation: CASSSGAGKGTGELFF. The chain has TRBV28 and TRBJ2-2; D perhaps matches TRBD2 (6 bases). The V gene's germline CDR1 is MDHEN and CDR2 SYDVKM. The CDR3 has 16 residues. Trimming removed 4 bases from V and 4 bases from J, with 16 bases in between.

This clonotype turned up a few times. V and J are TRBV2 and TRBJ2-7; 10 bases agree with TRBD2. Germline CDR1 reads SNHLY; CDR2 reads FYNNEI. V shed 6 bases and J 3 bases; nucleotides not matched to a gene: 5. This CDR3 has 14 residues. CDR3 DNA: TGTGCCAGCAGCGAGCGGGAGGGCCTCTACGAGCAGTACTTC. It yields the protein CASSEREGLYEQYF. Combining the CDR3 with reference TRBV2 and TRBJ2-7 gives the whole variable domain EPEVTQTPSHQVTQMGQEVILRCVPISNHLYFYWYRQILGQKVEFLVSFYNNEISEKSEIFDDQFSVERPDGSNFTLKIRSTKLEDSAMYFCASSEREGLYEQYFGPGTRLTVT.

This clonotype was counted between two and nine times. The chain is built from TRBV28 and TRBJ2-1, with 8 bases lining up with TRBD1. V was pared by 7 bases and J by 4 bases, with 9 bases of the junction left unmatched. The germline gives CDR1 MDHEN, CDR2 SYDVKM. CDR3 length equals 15 residues. The CDR3 DNA reads as TGTGCCAGCAACGAGGACAGGGTATCTTACAATGAGCAGTTCTTC. It yields the protein CASNEDRVSYNEQFF.

This clonotype occurred a few times. V gene TRBV7-8 combines with J gene TRBJ2-3; D gene unclear. Germline CDR1 and CDR2: SGHVS and FQNEAQ. V gave up 1 base and J gave up 5 bases, with 4 bases separating them. The CDR3 sequence is 12 residues long. The CDR3 is CASSLVRDTQYF. The CDR3 nucleotides are TGTGCCAGCAGCTTAGTAAGAGATACGCAGTATTTT.

The chain joins TRBV27 to TRBJ2-1; D is perhaps TRBD1 (6 bases). CDR1 and CDR2 (germline): MNHEY, SMNVEV (reference sequence). Deletions cut 6 bases from V and 5 bases from J, with 14 bases between. The CDR3 totals 14 residues. The CDR3 DNA follows: TGTGCCAGCAGCTATACAGGGAGACACAATGAGCAGTTCTTC. This sequence encodes CASSYTGRHNEQFF.

This clonotype has at least ten counts. The V gene is TRBV12-3 or TRBV12-4, the J gene TRBJ2-3; D call uncertain. This CDR3 spans 14 amino acids. V lost 8 bases to trimming and J lost 1 base, with 13 bases between them. The CDR3 DNA follows: TGTGCCAGCTCCCGTGGGGTCCGCACAGATACGCAGTATTTT. It codes for CASSRGVRTDTQYF.

The chain employs TRBV5-1 and TRBJ1-4; D perhaps matches TRBD1 (6 bases). The CDR3 is 15 amino acids. The V gene lost 4 bases and the J gene lost 5 bases, with 15 bases spanning the gap. CDR1 and CDR2 from the germline V gene are SGHRS and YFSETQ. The CDR3 protein is CASSQGGSGNEKLFF. The CDR3 DNA sequence: TGCGCCAGCAGCCAAGGGGGATCAGGGAATGAAAAACTGTTTTTT.

Only a few counts were recorded for this clonotype. V and J are TRBV7-9 and TRBJ2-2, with a possible D match to TRBD2 (5 bases). Germline V gives CDR1 SEHNR, CDR2 FQNEAQ (reference sequence). CDR3 length: 13 residues. Deletions cut 3 bases from V and 9 bases from J, with 11 bases between. The CDR3 region is CASSFGLVRELFF. In nucleotides, the CDR3 is TGTGCCAGCAGCTTCGGACTGGTCAGGGAGCTGTTTTTT.

This clonotype was observed once. The genes are TRBV19 and TRBJ1-5; the D gene is possibly TRBD1 (5 bases). The length of the CDR3 is 14 residues. The germline V gene encodes CDR1 LNHDA and CDR2 SQIVND (reference sequence). Trimming cost V 7 bases and J 0 bases, with 10 bases left between them. This CDR3 reads CASKGANSNQPQHF. CDR3 DNA: TGTGCCAGTAAAGGGGCCAATAGCAATCAGCCCCAGCATTTT. Together with reference TRBV19 and TRBJ1-5, the CDR3 gives the full variable domain: DGGITQSPKYLFRKEGQNVTLSCEQNLNHDAMYWYRQDPGQGLRLIYYSQIVNDFQKGDIAEGYSVSREKKESFPLTVTSAQKNPTAFYLCASKGANSNQPQHFGDGTRLSIL.

CDR3: CASSVVEGELFF. The CDR3 nucleotides are TGTGCCAGCAGCGTAGTAGAGGGGGAGCTGTTTTTT. The chain recombines TRBV9 with TRBJ2-2; D unclear. Germline CDR1 is SGDLS and CDR2 is YYNGEE. The V and J ends lost 0 bases and 8 bases respectively, with 5 bases between them. There are 12 residues in the CDR3.

This chain links TRBV16 with TRBJ1-5, with 7 bases that match TRBD1. There are 14 residues in the CDR3. The germline V gene encodes CDR1 KGHSY and CDR2 FQNENV. V lost 2 bases to trimming and J lost 2 bases; unmatched junction nucleotides: 0. In DNA, the CDR3 is TGTGCCAGCAGCCAAGGGACAGGCAATCAGCCCCAGCATTTT. This gives the protein CASSQGTGNQPQHF.

This clonotype has a count of ten or more. The chain has TRBV12-3 or TRBV12-4 and TRBJ2-5; 7 positions agree with TRBD2. This CDR3 spans 14 amino acids. Germline trimming cut 6 bases from V and 4 bases from J; bases unmatched to any gene: 8. CDR3 residues: CASSRLGGRETQYF. In DNA form, the CDR3 reads TGTGCCAGCAGCCGGTTGGGGGGGAGAGAGACCCAGTACTTC.

This clonotype was seen more than once but under ten times. The J gene is TRBJ2-2, the V gene TRBV29-1; maybe TRBD1 (5 bases). CDR1 is SQVTM and CDR2 is ANQGSEA in the germline V gene. This CDR3 spans 12 amino acids. Trimming stripped 4 bases from V and 5 bases from J, with 8 bases between. Here the CDR3 reads CSVGQPTGELFF. The CDR3 DNA follows: TGCAGCGTTGGACAGCCTACCGGGGAGCTGTTTTTT.

This clonotype has at least ten counts. The rearrangement uses TRBV20-1 and TRBJ1-1; 10 bases match TRBD1. The CDR3 contains 15 residues. V dropped 6 bases and J dropped 6; count of bases not matched to a gene: 13. Germline V gives CDR1 DFQATT, CDR2 SNEGSKA (reference sequence). This chain's CDR3 is CSAEPGQGYGAEAFF. Written as DNA, the CDR3 is TGCAGTGCGGAACCGGGACAGGGGTACGGGGCTGAAGCTTTCTTT.

The chain is built from TRBV7-8 and TRBJ2-4; D not resolved. The germline gives CDR1 SGHVS, CDR2 FQNEAQ. The CDR3 runs to 13 residues. Between the trimmed V and J ends, which lost 3 bases and 7 bases, there was a span of 10 bases. The CDR3: CASSFAGMNIQYF. DNA of the CDR3: TGTGCCAGCAGCTTTGCAGGAATGAACATTCAGTACTTC.

This clonotype was detected ten times or more. This chain joins TRBV6-2 or TRBV6-3 and TRBJ1-1, with no clear D. The CDR3 is made up of 14 amino acids. Trimming took off 6 bases at V and 1 base at J, with 12 bases between the two ends. The germline CDR1 and CDR2 sequences are MNHEY and SVGEGT. The CDR3 DNA follows: TGTGCCAGCAGCGCCCGACCGGGGAACACTGAAGCTTTCTTT. Translation: CASSARPGNTEAFF.

This clonotype has just a few counts. The chain recombines TRBV19 with TRBJ2-5; D gene ambiguous. The CDR3 is 13 amino acids. V lost 3 bases and J 5 bases, leaving 10 bases between the germline ends. Germline V lookup: CDR1 LNHDA, CDR2 SQIVND (reference sequence). This CDR3 is CASSMSLHETQYF. CDR3 nucleotide sequence: TGTGCCAGTAGTATGTCGCTACACGAGACCCAGTACTTC.